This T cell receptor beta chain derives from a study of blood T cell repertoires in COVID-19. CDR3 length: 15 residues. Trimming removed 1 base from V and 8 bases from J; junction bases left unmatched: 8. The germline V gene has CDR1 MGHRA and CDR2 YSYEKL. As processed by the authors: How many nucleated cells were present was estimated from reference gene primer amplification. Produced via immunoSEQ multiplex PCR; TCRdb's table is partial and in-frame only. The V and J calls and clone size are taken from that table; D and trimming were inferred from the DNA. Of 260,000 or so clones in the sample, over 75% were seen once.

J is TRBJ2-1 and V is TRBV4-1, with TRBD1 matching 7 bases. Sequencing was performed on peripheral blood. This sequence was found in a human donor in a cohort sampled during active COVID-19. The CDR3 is CASSQGDRFTHEQFF. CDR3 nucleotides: TGCGCCAGCAGCCAAGGGGACAGATTCACTCATGAGCAGTTCTTC.